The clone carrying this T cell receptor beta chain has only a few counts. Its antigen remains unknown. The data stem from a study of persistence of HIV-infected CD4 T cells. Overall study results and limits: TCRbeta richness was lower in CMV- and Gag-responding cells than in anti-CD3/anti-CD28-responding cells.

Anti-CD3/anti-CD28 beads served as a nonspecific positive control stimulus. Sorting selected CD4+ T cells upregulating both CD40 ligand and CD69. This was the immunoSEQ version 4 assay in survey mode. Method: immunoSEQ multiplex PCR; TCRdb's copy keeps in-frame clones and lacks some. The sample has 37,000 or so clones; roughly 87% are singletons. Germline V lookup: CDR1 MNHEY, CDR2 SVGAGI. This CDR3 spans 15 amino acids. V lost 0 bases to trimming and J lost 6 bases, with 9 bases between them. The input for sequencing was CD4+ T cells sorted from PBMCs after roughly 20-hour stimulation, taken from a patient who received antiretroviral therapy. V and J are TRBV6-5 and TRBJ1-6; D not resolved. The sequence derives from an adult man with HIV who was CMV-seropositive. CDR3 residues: CASSYSAGLNSPLHF. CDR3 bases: TGTGCCAGCAGTTACTCCGCAGGCCTTAATTCACCCCTCCACTTT.